The present TCR beta chain was sequenced within a study of T cells after yellow fever vaccination. Synthesis of TCR cDNA relied on 5'RACE template switching, which attached a universal primer site and UMIs. TCRdb recomputed calls from the 5' RACE reads with MiXCR, one row per CDR3 protein. The sample includes 450,000 to 550,000 distinct CDR3 sequences, about a fifth seen only once; the top ten take about 17%. Study results and caveats: Clones that expanded after primary vaccination mostly reappeared after the booster (around 96% CD4, 88% CD8). Researchers noted that a small share of clonotypes showed up in both CD4 and CD8 compartments. High-abundance clonotypes from the bulk population could contaminate FACS-sorted repertoires.

The CDR3 totals 15 residues. CDR1 is DFQATT, CDR2 SNEGSKA, per germline (reference sequence). The V gene end was trimmed by 4 bases and the J gene end by 2 bases; junction bases not matched to a gene: 7. Details on this clonotype: The antigen remains undetermined.

This receptor was obtained from a man younger than 35 who received the YFV17D yellow fever vaccine. Source: PBMCs, taken about 21 days after the first yellow fever vaccination. The chain is built from TRBV20-1 and TRBJ2-7; 11 bases are shared with TRBD1. In DNA, the CDR3 is TGCAGTGCTAATCCGGGACAGGGGGACCCCTACGAGCAGTACTTC. Protein product: CSANPGQGDPYEQYF.